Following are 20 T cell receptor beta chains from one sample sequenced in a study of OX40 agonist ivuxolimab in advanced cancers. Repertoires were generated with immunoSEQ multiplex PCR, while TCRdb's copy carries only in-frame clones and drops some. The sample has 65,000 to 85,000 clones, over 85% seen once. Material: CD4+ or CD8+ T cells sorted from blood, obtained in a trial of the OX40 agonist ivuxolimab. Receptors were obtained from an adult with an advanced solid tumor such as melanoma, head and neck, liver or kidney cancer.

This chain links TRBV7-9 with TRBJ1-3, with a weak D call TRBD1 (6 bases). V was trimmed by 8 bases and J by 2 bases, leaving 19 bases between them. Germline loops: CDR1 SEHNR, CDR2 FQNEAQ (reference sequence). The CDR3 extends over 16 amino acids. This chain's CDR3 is CASFQYGGEAGNTIYF. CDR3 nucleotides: TGTGCCAGCTTTCAATACGGGGGCGAGGCTGGAAACACCATATATTTT. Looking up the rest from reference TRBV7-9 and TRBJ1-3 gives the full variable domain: DTGVSQNPRHKITKRGQNVTFRCDPISEHNRLYWYRQTLGQGPEFLTYFQNEAQLEKSRLLSDRFSAERPKGSFSTLEIQRTEQGDSAMYLCASFQYGGEAGNTIYFGEGSWLTVV.

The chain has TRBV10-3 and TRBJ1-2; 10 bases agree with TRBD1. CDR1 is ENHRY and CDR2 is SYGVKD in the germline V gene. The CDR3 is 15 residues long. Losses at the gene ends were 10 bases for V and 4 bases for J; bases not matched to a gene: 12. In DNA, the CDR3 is TGTGCCAGCATAGGACCGGGACAGGGGTCCTATGGCTACACCTTC. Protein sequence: CASIGPGQGSYGYTF.

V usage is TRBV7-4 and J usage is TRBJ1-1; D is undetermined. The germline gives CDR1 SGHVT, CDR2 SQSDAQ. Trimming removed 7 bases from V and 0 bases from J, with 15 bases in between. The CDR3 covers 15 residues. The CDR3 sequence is CASTSAEFLNTEAFF. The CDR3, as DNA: TGTGCCAGCACCTCAGCCGAGTTCTTGAACACTGAAGCTTTCTTT.

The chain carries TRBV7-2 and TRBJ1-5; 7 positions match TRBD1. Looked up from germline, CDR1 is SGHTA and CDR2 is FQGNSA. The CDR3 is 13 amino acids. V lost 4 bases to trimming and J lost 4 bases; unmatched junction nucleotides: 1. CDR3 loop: CASSSTGNQPQHF. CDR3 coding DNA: TGTGCCAGCAGCTCGACAGGGAATCAGCCCCAGCATTTT.

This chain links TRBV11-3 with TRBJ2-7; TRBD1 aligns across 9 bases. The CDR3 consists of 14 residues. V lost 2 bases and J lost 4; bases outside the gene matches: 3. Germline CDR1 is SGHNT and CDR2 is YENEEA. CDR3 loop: CASSLTGGVYEQYF. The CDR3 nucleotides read TGTGCCAGCAGCTTAACAGGGGGCGTATACGAGCAGTACTTC.

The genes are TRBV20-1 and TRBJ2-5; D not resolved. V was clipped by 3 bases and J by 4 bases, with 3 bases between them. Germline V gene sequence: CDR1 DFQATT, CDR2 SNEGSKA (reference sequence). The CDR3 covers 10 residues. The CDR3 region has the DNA TGCAGTGCTAGCCCAGAGACCCAGTACTTC. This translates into CSASPETQYF.

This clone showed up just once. The DNA of the CDR3 is TGCAGCGTTGGCCTCGGTAGTGAGCAGTTCTTC. It yields the protein CSVGLGSEQFF. V usage is TRBV29-1 and J usage is TRBJ2-1; D ambiguous. In germline, CDR1 is SQVTM, CDR2 ANQGSEA. The CDR3 spans 11 residues. V was clipped by 4 bases and J by 9 bases, with 10 bases between them.

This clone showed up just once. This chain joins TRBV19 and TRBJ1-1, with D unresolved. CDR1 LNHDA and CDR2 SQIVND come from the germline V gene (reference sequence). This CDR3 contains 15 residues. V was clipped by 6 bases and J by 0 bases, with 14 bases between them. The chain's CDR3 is CASREKDQLNTEAFF. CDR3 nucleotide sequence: TGTGCCAGTAGAGAGAAGGATCAATTGAACACTGAAGCTTTCTTT.

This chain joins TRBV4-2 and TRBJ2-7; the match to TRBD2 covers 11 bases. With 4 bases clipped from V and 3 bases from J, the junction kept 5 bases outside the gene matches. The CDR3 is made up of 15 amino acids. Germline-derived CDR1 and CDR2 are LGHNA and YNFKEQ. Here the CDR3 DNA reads TGTGCCAGCAGCCGCACTAGCGGGGGAATCTACGAGCAGTACTTC. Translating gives CASSRTSGGIYEQYF.

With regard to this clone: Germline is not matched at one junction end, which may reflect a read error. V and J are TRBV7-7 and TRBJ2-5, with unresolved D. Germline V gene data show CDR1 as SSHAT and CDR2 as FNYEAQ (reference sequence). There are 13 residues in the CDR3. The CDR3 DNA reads TGTGCTAGCAGCTTTCGTCCCCAAGAGACCCAGTACTTC. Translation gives CASSFRPQETQYF.

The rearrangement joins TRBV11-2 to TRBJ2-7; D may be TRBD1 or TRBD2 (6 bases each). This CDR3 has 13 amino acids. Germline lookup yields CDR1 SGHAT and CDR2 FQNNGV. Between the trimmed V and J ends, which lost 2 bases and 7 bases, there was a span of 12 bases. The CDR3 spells CASSLTLGGEQYF. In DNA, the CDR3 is TGTGCCAGCAGCTTAACTCTAGGGGGGGAGCAGTACTTC.

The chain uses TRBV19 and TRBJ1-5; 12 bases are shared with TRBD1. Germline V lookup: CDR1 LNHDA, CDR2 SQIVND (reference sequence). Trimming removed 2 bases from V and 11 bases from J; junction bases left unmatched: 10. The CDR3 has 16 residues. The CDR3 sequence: CASSIPPGQGAVSQHF. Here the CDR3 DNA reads TGTGCCAGTAGTATACCGCCGGGACAGGGGGCTGTGTCCCAGCATTTT.

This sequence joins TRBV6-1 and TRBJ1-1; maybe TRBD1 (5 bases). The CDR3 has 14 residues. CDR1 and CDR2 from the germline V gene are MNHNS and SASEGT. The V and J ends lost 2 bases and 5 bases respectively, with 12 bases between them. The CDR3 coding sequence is TGTGCCAGCAGTGAAATTTTGGGGCGAACTGAAGCTTTCTTT. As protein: CASSEILGRTEAFF.

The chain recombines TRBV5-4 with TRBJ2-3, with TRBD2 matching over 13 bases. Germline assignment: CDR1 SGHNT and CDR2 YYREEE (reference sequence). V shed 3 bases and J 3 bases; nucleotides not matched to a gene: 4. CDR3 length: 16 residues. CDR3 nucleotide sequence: TGTGCCAGCAGCTGGACTAGCGGGAGTGGGACAGATACGCAGTATTTT. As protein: CASSWTSGSGTDTQYF.

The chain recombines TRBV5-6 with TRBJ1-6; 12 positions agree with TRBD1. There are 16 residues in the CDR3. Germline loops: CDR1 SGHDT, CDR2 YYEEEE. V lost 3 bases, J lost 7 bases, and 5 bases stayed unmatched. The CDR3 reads CASSWDRGRKNSPLHF. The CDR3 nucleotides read TGTGCCAGCAGCTGGGACAGGGGGCGTAAGAATTCACCCCTCCACTTT. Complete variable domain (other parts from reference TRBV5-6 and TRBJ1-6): DAGVTQSPTHLIKTRGQQVTLRCSPKSGHDTVSWYQQALGQGPQFIFQYYEEEERQRGNFPDRFSGHQFPNYSSELNVNALLLGDSALYLCASSWDRGRKNSPLHFGNGTRLTVT.

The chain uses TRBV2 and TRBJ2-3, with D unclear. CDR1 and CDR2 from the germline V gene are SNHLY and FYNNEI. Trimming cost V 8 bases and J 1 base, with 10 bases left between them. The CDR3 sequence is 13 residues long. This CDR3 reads CASRPSGTDTQYF. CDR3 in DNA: TGTGCCAGCCGGCCCAGCGGCACAGATACGCAGTATTTT.

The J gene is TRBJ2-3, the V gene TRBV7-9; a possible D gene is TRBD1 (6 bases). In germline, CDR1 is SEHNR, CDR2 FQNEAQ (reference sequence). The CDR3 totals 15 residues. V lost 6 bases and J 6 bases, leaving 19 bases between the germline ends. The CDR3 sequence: CASRARDISGDTQYF. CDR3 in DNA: TGTGCCAGCAGAGCTCGGGACATCTCAGGGGATACGCAGTATTTT.

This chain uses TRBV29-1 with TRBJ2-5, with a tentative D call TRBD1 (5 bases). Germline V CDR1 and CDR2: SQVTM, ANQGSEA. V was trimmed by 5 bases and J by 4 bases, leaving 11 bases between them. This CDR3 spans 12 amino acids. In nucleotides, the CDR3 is TGCAGCGTTTCTCAGGGTGGAGAGACCCAGTACTTC. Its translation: CSVSQGGETQYF. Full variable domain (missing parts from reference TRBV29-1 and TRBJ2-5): SAVISQKPSRDICQRGTSLTIQCQVDSQVTMMFWYRQQPGQSLTLIATANQGSEATYESGFVIDKFPISRPNLTFSTLTVSNMSPEDSSIYLCSVSQGGETQYFGPGTRLLVL.

Here the CDR3 reads CAWRRTGGSPLHF. CDR3 bases: TGTGCCTGGAGGAGGACAGGGGGTTCACCCCTCCACTTT. The chain employs TRBV30 and TRBJ1-6, with 10 bases lining up with TRBD1. Trimming took 3 bases from V and 9 from J; bases not matched to a gene: 2. The CDR3 extends over 13 amino acids. Germline assignment: CDR1 GTSNPN and CDR2 SVGIG (reference sequence).

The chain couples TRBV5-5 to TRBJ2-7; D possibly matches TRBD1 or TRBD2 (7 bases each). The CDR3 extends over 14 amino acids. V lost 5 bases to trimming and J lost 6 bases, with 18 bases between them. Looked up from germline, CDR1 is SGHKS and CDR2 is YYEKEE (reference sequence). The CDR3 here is CASSHPRGGVEQYF. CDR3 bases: TGTGCCAGCAGTCACCCCAGGGGGGGGGTCGAGCAGTACTTC.